This T cell receptor beta chain was observed in a study of spatial heterogeneity in lung cancer. Study at large: Consistent detection of more beta-chain than alpha-chain sequences was observed.

TCRdb re-called the 5' RACE reads with MiXCR, one entry per CDR3 protein. The table includes roughly 17,000 distinct CDR3 sequences, around 6% detected once. Findings and caveats of the study: Mutation tallies in tumors tracked expanded intratumoral alpha and beta TCR counts.

Only a few counts were recorded for this clonotype. The antigen is undetermined. The V and J ends lost 2 bases and 2 bases respectively, with 13 bases between them. The CDR3 has 14 residues. Germline CDR1 is SQVTM and CDR2 is ANQGSEA. Indicated time point: sample taken at primary tumor resection. Donation came from approximately 69 patients with untreated early-stage non-small cell lung cancer. The sequenced material consisted of unsorted whole RNA from tumor, nontumor lung or frozen PBMC. The specimen was lung tumor tissue, collected at surgery. This TCR was sampled from a male donor with early-stage non-small cell lung cancer. J is TRBJ2-7 and V is TRBV29-1; D may be TRBD1 or TRBD2 (5 bases each). The CDR3: CSVEFRQGAYEQYF. The CDR3 DNA sequence: TGCAGCGTTGAATTTAGGCAGGGAGCCTACGAGCAGTACTTC.